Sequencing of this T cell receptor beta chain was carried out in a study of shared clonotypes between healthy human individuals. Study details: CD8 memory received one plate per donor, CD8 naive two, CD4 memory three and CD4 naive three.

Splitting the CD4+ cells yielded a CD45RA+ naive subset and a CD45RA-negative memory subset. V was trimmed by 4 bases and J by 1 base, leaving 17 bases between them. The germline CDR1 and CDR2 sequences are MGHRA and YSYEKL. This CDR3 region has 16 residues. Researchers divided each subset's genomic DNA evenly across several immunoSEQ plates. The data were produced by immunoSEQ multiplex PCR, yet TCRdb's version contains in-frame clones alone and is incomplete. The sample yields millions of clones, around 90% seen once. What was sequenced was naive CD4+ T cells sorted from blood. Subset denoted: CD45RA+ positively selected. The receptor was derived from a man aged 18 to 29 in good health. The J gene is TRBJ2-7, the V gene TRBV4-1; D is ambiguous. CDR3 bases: TGCGCCAGCAGCCCCTTAGGCTCTGGGGTTTCCTACGAGCAGTACTTC. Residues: CASSPLGSGVSYEQYF.